This TCR beta chain came from a study of breast tumors, draining lymph nodes, adjacent tissues. Overall study findings and caveats: The lymph node origin of tumor T cells was framed as consistent with a hypothesis, not demonstrated.

The lymph nodes were axillary draining lymph nodes from breast cancer patients. This clonotype was found many times. The antigen is undetermined. V lost 0 bases, J lost 5 bases, and 13 bases lay in between. Germline V gene sequence: CDR1 SNHLY, CDR2 FYNNEI. The CDR3 has 15 amino acids. Each CDR3 protein gets one entry after TCRdb re-called the multiplex PCR reads with MiXCR. This repertoire shows about 100,000 distinct CDR3 sequences, around 21% found once; its top ten account for 1% to 1.5%. Sequencing was carried out using axillary lymph node tissue. The clonotype originates from a female donor with breast cancer. Some clones in this sample may be carry-over from other donors' samples. The J gene is TRBJ2-5, the V gene TRBV2; D might be TRBD1 (6 bases). This CDR3 is CASSEAYRASETQYF. The CDR3 nucleotides are TGTGCCAGCAGTGAAGCCTACAGGGCGTCGGAGACCCAGTACTTC.